Presented here are 5 T cell receptor beta chains from one specimen sequenced in a study of a mutant IDH1 vaccine in newly diagnosed glioma. The assay was immunoSEQ multiplex PCR, and TCRdb's table has in-frame clones only and misses some. Counted here are approximately 70,000 clones, more than 65% occurring once; the ten biggest clones make up 7% to 10%. The time point here: baseline, week 1 (first vaccination visit). Treatment denoted: pre-vaccination baseline after standard-of-care therapy. Sequences were derived from PBMCs, sampled from a glioma patient treated with radiotherapy, temozolomide or both. The receptor set was obtained from a man aged 50-59 years with glioma.

A single count supports this clone. The CDR3 coding sequence is TGCGCCAGCAGCGCTGTCTTTAGCGGGGAATTCTACGAGCAGTACTTC. Its protein is CASSAVFSGEFYEQYF. V and J are TRBV5-1 and TRBJ2-7, with 8 bases identical to TRBD2. The junction had 12 bases not matched to a gene; V was cut back by 4 bases and J by 3 bases. There are 16 residues in the CDR3. CDR1 is SGHRS and CDR2 is YFSETQ in the germline V gene.

V and J are TRBV6-5 and TRBJ1-1; maybe TRBD1 (6 bases). CDR3 length: 14 amino acids. Looked up from germline, CDR1 is MNHEY and CDR2 is SVGAGI. V was clipped by 2 bases and J by 4 bases, with 11 bases between them. The CDR3: CASSYRGGGTEAFF. CDR3 DNA sequence: TGTGCCAGCAGTTACCGAGGGGGGGGCACTGAAGCTTTCTTT.

The chain combines TRBV6-4 with TRBJ2-1; 9 bases line up with TRBD1. V lost 5 bases and J lost 6; bases outside the gene matches: 5. The germline V gene has CDR1 MRHNA and CDR2 SNTAGT. This CDR3 comprises 14 residues. DNA for the CDR3: TGTGCCAGCAGTAAACAGGGGGCAATCAATGAGCAGTTCTTC. Amino acids: CASSKQGAINEQFF.

The chain carries TRBV11-3 and TRBJ2-2; D is uncertain. The CDR3 consists of 14 residues. The V end was cut by 5 bases, the J end by 4 bases, with 11 bases between. The germline gives CDR1 SGHNT, CDR2 YENEEA. Here the CDR3 DNA reads TGTGCCAGCAGCCCGAGGCAGGTCACCGGGGAGCTGTTTTTT. This sequence encodes CASSPRQVTGELFF.

The chain links TRBV5-4 to TRBJ1-1; D is undetermined. Trimming cost V 2 bases and J 3 bases, with 5 bases left between them. The germline V gene encodes CDR1 SGHNT and CDR2 YYREEE (reference sequence). This CDR3 has 12 residues. The CDR3 DNA follows: TGTGCCAGCAGCTTCCGGGACACTGAAGCTTTCTTT. Its translation is CASSFRDTEAFF.